The rows below give T cell receptor beta chains drawn from one sample of a study of radiotherapy plus CTLA-4 blockade in lung cancer. Assay: immunoSEQ multiplex PCR; the TCRdb copy retains only in-frame clones and omits some. The table includes over 100,000 clones, 90% detected once. The sample was peripheral blood, taken from a patient treated with radiotherapy plus ipilimumab. These receptors all come from a human donor with non-small cell lung cancer that progressed on radiotherapy plus ipilimumab. CDR3s leave out the opening cysteine and the closing phenylalanine or tryptophan. Each record gives: D gene, J gene, V gene, CDR3 protein. D genes are given only for firm matches.

>NA|TRBJ2-7|TRBV6-1
ASSSGVGEQY
>TRBD2|TRBJ2-7|TRBV6-5
ASSTKAGGLNEQY
>TRBD1|TRBJ2-5|TRBV2
ASSWTGEETQY
>NA|TRBJ1-1|TRBV15
ATSTERQANTEAF
>NA|TRBJ1-4|TRBV2
ASSKMGANEKLF
>NA|TRBJ2-2|TRBV6-6
ASIGGLGELF
>NA|TRBJ2-1|TRBV6-6
ASSEWGDTWNEQF
>TRBD1|TRBJ2-5|TRBV19
ASSIARTGRLETQY
>NA|TRBJ2-3|TRBV5-1
ASSLDVGTDTQY
>NA|TRBJ2-2|TRBV5-1
ASSLLQGANTGELF
>TRBD2|TRBJ2-1|TRBV2
ASSSSGTSGLREQF
>TRBD1|TRBJ1-2|TRBV11-3
ASSSSGGRGGYT
>TRBD1|TRBJ2-7|TRBV6-5
ASRGQGTYEQY
>NA|TRBJ1-2|TRBV5-1
ASSDVLPRYT
>NA|TRBJ2-3|TRBV7-8
ASTAQVSLTDTQY
>NA|TRBJ2-7|TRBV2
ASSGNNRDARYEQY
>NA|TRBJ2-7|TRBV19
ASSQGGEQY
>TRBD1|TRBJ1-1|TRBV5-6
ASSLGTGNTEAF
>TRBD1|TRBJ1-5|TRBV4-1
ASSQERAGGRQGNQPQH
>TRBD1|TRBJ2-3|TRBV19
ASSSGQGITDTQY
>NA|TRBJ2-3|TRBV5-1
ASRVGGSRDTQY
>NA|TRBJ2-6|TRBV19
ASSITLTGANVLT
>NA|TRBJ2-2|TRBV27
ASSFRGGELF
>NA|TRBJ1-4|TRBV6-6
ASSYPQGIEGEKLF
>TRBD2|TRBJ2-3|TRBV5-8
ASSLISGRALDTQY
>NA|TRBJ2-2|TRBV7-2
ASSLRVPNTGELF
>NA|TRBJ2-2|TRBV15
ATSREGARTGELF
>TRBD1|TRBJ1-2|TRBV5-4
ASSSGTGVMAGYT
>NA|TRBJ1-4|TRBV2
ASSEPRRYEKLF
>NA|TRBJ1-2|TRBV2
ASSRTVSMGYT
>NA|TRBJ2-7|TRBV11-2
ASSLGSGTEYEQY
>NA|TRBJ2-1|TRBV19
ASSIDHGGNEQF
>TRBD1|TRBJ2-7|TRBV18
ASSPFRDSSYEQY
>TRBD1|TRBJ1-4|TRBV12-5
ASGTTGTGFDEKLF
>NA|TRBJ2-1|TRBV2
ASIDGPEQF
>NA|TRBJ2-1|TRBV6-5
ASRGVNNNEQF
>TRBD1|TRBJ2-5|TRBV19
ASRDRGKETQY
>NA|TRBJ1-1|TRBV6-5
ASSALGQANTEAF
>NA|TRBJ1-2|TRBV4-1
ASSQDWPGPNYGYT
>TRBD1|TRBJ1-5|TRBV10-2
ASSPWQGAGNQPQH
>TRBD2|TRBJ2-1|TRBV7-3
ASSSSLAGGRNEQF
>TRBD2|TRBJ2-1|TRBV30
AWKLGGTGTSSLGQF
>NA|TRBJ2-7|TRBV20-1
SATRGGEQY
>NA|TRBJ2-5|TRBV6-1
ASSEALLGQETQY
>TRBD1|TRBJ2-7|TRBV10-1
ASSPGGINGYEQY
>NA|TRBJ2-5|TRBV7-6
ASSFARLGGEETQY